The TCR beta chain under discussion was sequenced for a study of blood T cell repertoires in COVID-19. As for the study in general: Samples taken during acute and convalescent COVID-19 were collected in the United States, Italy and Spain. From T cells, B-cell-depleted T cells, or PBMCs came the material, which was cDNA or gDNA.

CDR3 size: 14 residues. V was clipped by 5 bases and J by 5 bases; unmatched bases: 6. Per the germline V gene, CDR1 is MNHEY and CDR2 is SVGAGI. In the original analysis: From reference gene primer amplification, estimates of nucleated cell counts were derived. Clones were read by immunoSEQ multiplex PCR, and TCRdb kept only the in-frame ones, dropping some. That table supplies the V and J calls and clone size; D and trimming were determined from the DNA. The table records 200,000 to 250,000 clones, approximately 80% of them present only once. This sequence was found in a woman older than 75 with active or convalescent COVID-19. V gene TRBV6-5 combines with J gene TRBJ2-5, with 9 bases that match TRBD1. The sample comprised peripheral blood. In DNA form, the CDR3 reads TGTGCCAGCAGTCAGGGACAGGGCTTGGAGACCCAGTACTTC. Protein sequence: CASSQGQGLETQYF.